These T cell receptor beta chains were read from a single sample in a study of OX40 agonist ivuxolimab in advanced cancers. Assay: immunoSEQ multiplex PCR; the TCRdb copy retains only in-frame clones and omits some. The data hold roughly 41,000 clones, with around four fifths observed a single time. The source material was CD4+ or CD8+ T cells sorted from blood, sampled in a trial of the OX40 agonist ivuxolimab. All receptors derive from an adult with an advanced solid tumor such as melanoma, head and neck, liver or kidney cancer. The CDR3 runs from the conserved cysteine through the conserved F or W. D genes are given only for firm matches.

D	J	V	CDR3	DNA
-	TRBJ1-1	TRBV6-1	CASTDPAGEAFF	TGTGCCAGCACTGACCCCGCGGGGGAAGCTTTCTTT
-	TRBJ2-7	TRBV18	CASSRPPPETYEQYF	TGTGCCAGCTCACGACCACCCCCCGAAACCTACGAGCAGTACTTC
-	TRBJ1-5	TRBV6-1	CASVSSNGDQPQHF	TGTGCCAGCGTCAGCTCTAATGGGGATCAGCCCCAGCATTTT
-	TRBJ2-7	TRBV4-1	CASSQAPDWEQYF	TGCGCCAGCAGCCAAGCACCCGATTGGGAGCAGTACTTC
-	TRBJ1-3	TRBV11-2	CASSLDRPGSGNTIYF	TGTGCCAGCAGCTTAGATCGACCAGGGTCTGGAAACACCATATATTTT
-	TRBJ1-2	TRBV5-8	CASSLDQNYGYTF	TGTGCCAGCAGCTTGGATCAGAACTATGGCTACACCTTC
-	TRBJ2-2	TRBV10-1	CASSEGKGSNTGELFF	TGCGCCAGCAGTGAAGGGAAAGGGTCGAACACCGGGGAGCTGTTTTTT
-	TRBJ1-5	TRBV7-3	CASRRDRKVSNQPQHF	TGTGCCAGCAGACGCGACAGGAAGGTTAGCAATCAGCCCCAGCATTTT
-	TRBJ1-4	TRBV28	CASSSVTIVGTTNEKLFF	TGTGCCAGCAGTTCCGTCACCATCGTCGGAACAACTAATGAAAAACTGTTTTTT
-	TRBJ1-4	TRBV11-1	CASSPREREKLFF	TGTGCCAGCAGCCCCCGCGAAAGAGAAAAACTGTTTTTT
-	TRBJ2-2	TRBV10-3	CAISRDIANTGELFF	TGTGCCATCAGTAGGGACATCGCGAACACCGGGGAGCTGTTTTTT
-	TRBJ2-3	TRBV12-1	CASKRGLKRTGQQYF	TGTGCCAGCAAACGGGGCCTAAAGCGAACTGGTCAGCAGTATTTT
-	TRBJ2-3	TRBV6-1	CASSEGRVPDTQYF	TGTGCCAGCAGTGAGGGCAGGGTGCCGGATACGCAGTATTTT
TRBD1	TRBJ1-6	TRBV9	CASSGHRGSYNSPLHF	TGTGCCAGCAGCGGCCACAGGGGCTCCTATAATTCACCCCTCCACTTT
-	TRBJ1-2	TRBV7-9	CASSPGSYGYTF	TGTGCCAGCAGCCCCGGAAGCTATGGCTACACCTTC